The source of this TCR beta chain is a study of T cells after yellow fever vaccination. Looking at the study overall: SMART-Seq v4 Ultra Low Input prepared the low-cell-number fractions.

CDR3 length equals 15 residues. The germline V gene has CDR1 SNHLY and CDR2 FYNNEI. Trimming removed 6 bases at V and 2 bases at J, with 15 bases between. About this clonotype itself: Its antigen remains unidentified.

By 5'RACE template switching, TCR cDNA was produced, with a universal primer site and UMIs added in the process. Each CDR3 protein gets one entry after TCRdb re-called the 5' RACE reads with MiXCR. The data show fewer than 650,000 distinct CDR3 sequences, roughly 22% seen once. Regarding the study as a whole: A secondary response was less intense yet reached its peak sooner, at day 5 versus 15. Reappearance after the booster was observed for most primary-vaccination clones (about 96% CD4, about 90% CD8).

The rearrangement uses TRBV2 and TRBJ2-3; D may be TRBD2 (6 bases). The sequence derives from a man between 18 and 35 years old who received the YFV17D yellow fever vaccine. This material consisted of PBMCs, taken roughly 20 days after the first yellow fever vaccination. The CDR3 protein is CASRSSGSFTDTQYF. Here the CDR3 DNA reads TGTGCCAGCAGATCGAGCGGGTCTTTCACAGATACGCAGTATTTT.